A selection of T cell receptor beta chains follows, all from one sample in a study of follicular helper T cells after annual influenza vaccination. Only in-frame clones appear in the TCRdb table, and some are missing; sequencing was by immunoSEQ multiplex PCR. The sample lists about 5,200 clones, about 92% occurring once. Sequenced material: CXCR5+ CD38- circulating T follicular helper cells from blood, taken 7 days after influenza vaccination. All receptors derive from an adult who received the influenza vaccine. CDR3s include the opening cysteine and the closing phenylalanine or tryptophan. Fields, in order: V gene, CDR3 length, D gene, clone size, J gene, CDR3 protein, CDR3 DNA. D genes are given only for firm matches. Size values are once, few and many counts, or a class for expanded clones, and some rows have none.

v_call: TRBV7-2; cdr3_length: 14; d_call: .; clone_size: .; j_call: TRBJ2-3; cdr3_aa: CASSSQRSTDTQYF; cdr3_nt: TGTGCCAGCAGCTCACAGAGAAGCACAGATACGCAGTATTTT
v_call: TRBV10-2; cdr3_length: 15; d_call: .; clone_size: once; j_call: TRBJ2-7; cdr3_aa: CASSTGGAGSYEQYF; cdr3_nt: TGCGCCAGCTCAACCGGAGGGGCAGGCTCCTACGAGCAGTACTTC
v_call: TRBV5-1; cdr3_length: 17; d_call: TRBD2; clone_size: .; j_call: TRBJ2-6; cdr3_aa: CASSLGLAASGANVLTF; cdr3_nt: TGCGCCAGCAGCTTGGGACTAGCTGCTTCTGGGGCCAACGTCCTGACTTTC
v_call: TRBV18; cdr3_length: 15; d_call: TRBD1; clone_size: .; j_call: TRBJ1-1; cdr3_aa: CASSLRDQGDTEAFF; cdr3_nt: TGTGCCAGCTCACTTCGGGACCAGGGGGACACTGAAGCTTTCTTT
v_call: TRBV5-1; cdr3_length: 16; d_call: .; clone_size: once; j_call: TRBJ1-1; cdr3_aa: CASSLAVLGGYTEAFF; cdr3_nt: TGCGCCAGCAGCTTGGCCGTTTTGGGGGGATACACTGAAGCTTTCTTT
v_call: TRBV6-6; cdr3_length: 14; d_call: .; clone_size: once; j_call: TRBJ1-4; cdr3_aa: CASRRGRAWEKLFF; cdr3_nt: TGTGCCAGCAGGAGGGGGAGGGCATGGGAAAAACTGTTTTTT
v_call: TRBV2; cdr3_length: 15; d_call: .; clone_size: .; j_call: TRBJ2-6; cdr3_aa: CASSDPISGANVLTF; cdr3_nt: TGTGCCAGCAGTGACCCAATCTCTGGGGCCAACGTCCTGACTTTC
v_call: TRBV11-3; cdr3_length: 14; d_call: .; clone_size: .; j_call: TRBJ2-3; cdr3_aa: CASSLGASTDTQYF; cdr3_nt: TGTGCCAGCAGCTTAGGAGCTAGCACAGATACGCAGTATTTT
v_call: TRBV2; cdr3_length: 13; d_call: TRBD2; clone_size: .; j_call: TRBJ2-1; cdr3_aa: CAIKGLSYNEQFF; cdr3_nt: TGTGCCATAAAGGGACTATCCTACAATGAGCAGTTCTTC
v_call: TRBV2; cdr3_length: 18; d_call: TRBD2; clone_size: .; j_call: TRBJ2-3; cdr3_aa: CASSATPGLAGNTDTQYF; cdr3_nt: TGTGCCAGCAGTGCCACCCCGGGACTAGCGGGGAACACAGATACGCAGTATTTT
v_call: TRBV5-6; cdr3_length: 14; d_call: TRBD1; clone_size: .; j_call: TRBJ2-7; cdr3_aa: CASSPGQGSYEQYF; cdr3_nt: TGTGCCAGCAGCCCGGGACAGGGTTCCTACGAGCAGTACTTC
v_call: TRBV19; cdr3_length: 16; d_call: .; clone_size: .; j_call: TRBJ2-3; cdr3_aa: CASSLRWGGSADTQYF; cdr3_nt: TGTGCCAGTAGCCTCCGTTGGGGGGGCAGCGCAGATACGCAGTATTTT
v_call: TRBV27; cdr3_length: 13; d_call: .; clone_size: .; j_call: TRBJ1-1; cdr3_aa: CASSLFREGIAFF; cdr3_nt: TGTGCCAGCAGTTTATTCAGGGAGGGGATAGCTTTCTTT
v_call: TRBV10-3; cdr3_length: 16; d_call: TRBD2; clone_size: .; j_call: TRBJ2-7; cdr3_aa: CAISESPAGGSYEQYF; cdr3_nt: TGTGCCATCAGTGAGTCGCCAGCGGGAGGTTCCTACGAGCAGTACTTC
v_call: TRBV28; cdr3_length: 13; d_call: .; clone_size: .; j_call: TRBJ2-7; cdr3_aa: CASSDRRGYEQYF; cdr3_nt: TGTGCCAGCAGCGATCGTAGGGGCTACGAGCAGTACTTC
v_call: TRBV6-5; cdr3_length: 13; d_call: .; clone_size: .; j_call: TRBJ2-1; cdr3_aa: CASSYSSRAEQFF; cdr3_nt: TGTGCCAGCAGTTACTCGTCCCGAGCTGAGCAGTTCTTC
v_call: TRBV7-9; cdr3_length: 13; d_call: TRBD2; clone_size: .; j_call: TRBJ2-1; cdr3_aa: CASAPLAGNEQFF; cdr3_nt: TGTGCCAGCGCTCCTCTAGCGGGTAATGAGCAGTTCTTC
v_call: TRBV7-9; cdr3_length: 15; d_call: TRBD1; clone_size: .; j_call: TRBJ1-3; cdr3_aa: CASSRTTGVGNTIYF; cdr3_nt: TGTGCCAGCAGCCGCACGACAGGGGTCGGAAACACCATATATTTT
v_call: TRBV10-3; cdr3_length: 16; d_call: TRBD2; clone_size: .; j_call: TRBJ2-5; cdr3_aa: CAISESRGANQETQYF; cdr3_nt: TGTGCCATCAGTGAGTCGCGGGGGGCCAACCAAGAGACCCAGTACTTC
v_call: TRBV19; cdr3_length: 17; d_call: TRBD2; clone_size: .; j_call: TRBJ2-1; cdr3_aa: CASSIISGRAVNNEQFF; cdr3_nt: TGTGCCAGTAGTATCATTAGCGGGAGGGCCGTTAACAATGAGCAGTTCTTC
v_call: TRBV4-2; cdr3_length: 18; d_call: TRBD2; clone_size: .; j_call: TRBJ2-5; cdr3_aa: CASSQVISSGSWQETQYF; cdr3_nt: TGTGCCAGCAGCCAAGTAATATCTAGCGGGAGTTGGCAAGAGACCCAGTACTTC
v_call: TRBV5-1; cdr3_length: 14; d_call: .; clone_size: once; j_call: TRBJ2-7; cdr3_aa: CASRLDSTTYEQYF; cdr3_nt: TGCGCCAGCAGGCTCGACAGTACCACCTACGAGCAGTACTTC
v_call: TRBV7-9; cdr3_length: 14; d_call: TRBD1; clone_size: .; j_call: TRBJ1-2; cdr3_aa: CASSITGGSYGYTF; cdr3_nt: TGTGCCAGCAGCATAACAGGGGGTAGCTATGGCTACACCTTC
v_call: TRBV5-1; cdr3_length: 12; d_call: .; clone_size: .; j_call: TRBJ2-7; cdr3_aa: CASSNQGYEQYF; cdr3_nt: TGCGCCAGCAGCAATCAGGGTTACGAGCAGTACTTC
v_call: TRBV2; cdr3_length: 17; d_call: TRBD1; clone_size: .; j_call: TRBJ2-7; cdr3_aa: CASSAGQGRPSAYEQYF; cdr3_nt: TGTGCCAGCAGTGCGGGACAGGGGCGTCCATCCGCCTACGAGCAGTACTTC
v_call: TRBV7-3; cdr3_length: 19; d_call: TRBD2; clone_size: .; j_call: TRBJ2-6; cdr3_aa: CASSLHSPAGGWGANVLTF; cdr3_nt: TGTGCCAGCAGCCTACACAGTCCCGCCGGGGGGTGGGGGGCCAACGTCCTGACTTTC
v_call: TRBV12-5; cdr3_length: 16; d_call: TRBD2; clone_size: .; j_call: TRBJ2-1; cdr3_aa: CASGLSAGGSYNEQFF; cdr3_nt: TGTGCTAGTGGTTTGTCAGCGGGAGGTTCCTACAATGAGCAGTTCTTC
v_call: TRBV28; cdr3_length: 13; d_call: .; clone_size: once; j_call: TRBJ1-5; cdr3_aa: CATSPQGIQPQHF; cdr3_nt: TGTGCCACCAGCCCCCAGGGTATCCAGCCCCAGCATTTT
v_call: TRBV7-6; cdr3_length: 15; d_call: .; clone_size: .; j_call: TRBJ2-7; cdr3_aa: CASSYQQGEGYEQYF; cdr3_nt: TGTGCCAGCAGCTACCAACAGGGTGAGGGCTACGAGCAGTACTTC
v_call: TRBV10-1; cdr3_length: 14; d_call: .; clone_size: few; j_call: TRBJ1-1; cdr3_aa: CASSKSGVNTEAFF; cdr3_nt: TGCGCCAGCAGCAAAAGCGGGGTGAACACTGAAGCTTTCTTT
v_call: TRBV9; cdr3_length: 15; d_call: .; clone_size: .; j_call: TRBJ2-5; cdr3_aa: CASSADTGAQETQYF; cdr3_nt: TGTGCCAGCAGCGCGGACACCGGCGCGCAAGAGACCCAGTACTTC
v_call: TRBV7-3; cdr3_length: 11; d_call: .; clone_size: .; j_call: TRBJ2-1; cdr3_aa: CASSLDRLQFF; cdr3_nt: TGTGCCAGCAGCCTAGACAGGTTACAGTTCTTC
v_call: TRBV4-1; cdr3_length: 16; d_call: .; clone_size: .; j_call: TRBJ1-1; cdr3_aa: CASSHRDLRRGTEAFF; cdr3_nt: TGCGCCAGCAGCCATAGGGACTTACGGAGGGGCACTGAAGCTTTCTTT
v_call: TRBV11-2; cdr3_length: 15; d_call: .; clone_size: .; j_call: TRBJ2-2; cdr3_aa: CASSFLASVPGELFF; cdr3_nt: TGTGCCAGCAGCTTTTTGGCTTCCGTACCCGGGGAGCTGTTTTTT
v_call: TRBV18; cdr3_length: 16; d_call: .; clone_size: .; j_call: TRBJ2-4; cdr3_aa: CASSPPTFTGKNIQYF; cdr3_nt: TGTGCCAGCTCACCACCGACATTTACAGGCAAAAACATTCAGTACTTC
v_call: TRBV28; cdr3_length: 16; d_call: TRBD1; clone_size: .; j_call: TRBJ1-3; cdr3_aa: CASSSGTGGTGNTIYF; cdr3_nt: TGTGCCAGCAGCTCCGGGACAGGGGGCACTGGAAACACCATATATTTT
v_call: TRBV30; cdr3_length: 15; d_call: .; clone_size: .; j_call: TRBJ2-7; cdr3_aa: CAWSLGRSSSYEQYF; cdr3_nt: TGTGCCTGGAGCCTCGGCAGGTCCTCCTCCTACGAGCAGTACTTC
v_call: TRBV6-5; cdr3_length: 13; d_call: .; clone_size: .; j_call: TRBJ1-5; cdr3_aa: CASSPGGNQPQHF; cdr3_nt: TGTGCCAGCAGCCCCGGGGGCAATCAGCCCCAGCATTTT
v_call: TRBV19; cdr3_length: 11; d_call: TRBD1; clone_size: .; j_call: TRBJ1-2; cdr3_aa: CASSNIRGYTF; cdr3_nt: TGTGCCAGTAGTAATATCAGGGGGTACACCTTC
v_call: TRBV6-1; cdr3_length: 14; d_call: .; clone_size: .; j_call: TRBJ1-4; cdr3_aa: CASSEGGVGEKLFF; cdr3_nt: TGTGCCAGCAGTGAAGGGGGGGTTGGTGAAAAACTGTTTTTT
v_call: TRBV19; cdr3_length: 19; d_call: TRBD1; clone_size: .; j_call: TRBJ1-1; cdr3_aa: CASGGEPRDRAKGGTEAFF; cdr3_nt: TGTGCCAGTGGTGGGGAGCCTCGGGACAGGGCCAAAGGGGGAACTGAAGCTTTCTTT
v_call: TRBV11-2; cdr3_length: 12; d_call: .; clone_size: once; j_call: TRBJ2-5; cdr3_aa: CASRGAGETQYF; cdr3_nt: TGTGCCAGCAGGGGGGCAGGGGAGACCCAGTACTTC
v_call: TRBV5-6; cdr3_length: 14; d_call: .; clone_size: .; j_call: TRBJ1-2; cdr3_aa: CASSLVWQGGGYTF; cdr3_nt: TGTGCCAGCAGCTTGGTTTGGCAGGGTGGCGGCTACACCTTC
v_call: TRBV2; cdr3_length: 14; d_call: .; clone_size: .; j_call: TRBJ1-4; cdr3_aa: CASSRSQGEEKLFF; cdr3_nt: TGTGCCAGCAGCCGATCTCAGGGTGAGGAAAAACTGTTTTTT
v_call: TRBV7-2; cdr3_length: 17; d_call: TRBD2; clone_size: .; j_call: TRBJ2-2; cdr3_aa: CASSLQSLAGNTGELFF; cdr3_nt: TGTGCCAGCAGCCTACAAAGCCTAGCGGGAAACACCGGGGAGCTGTTTTTT
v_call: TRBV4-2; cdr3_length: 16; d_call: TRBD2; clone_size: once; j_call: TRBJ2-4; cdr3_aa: CASSTSSGAQGNIQYF; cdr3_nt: TGTGCCAGCAGTACTAGCAGCGGGGCGCAGGGAAACATTCAGTACTTC
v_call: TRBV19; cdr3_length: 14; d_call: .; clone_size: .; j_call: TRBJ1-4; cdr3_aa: CAAKPGGNNEKLFF; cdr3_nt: TGTGCCGCCAAACCGGGAGGGAATAATGAAAAACTGTTTTTT
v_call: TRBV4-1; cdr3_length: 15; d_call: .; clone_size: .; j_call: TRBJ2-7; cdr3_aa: CASSQSGQGRYEQYF; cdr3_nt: TGCGCCAGCAGCCAATCGGGCCAGGGGCGGTACGAGCAGTACTTC
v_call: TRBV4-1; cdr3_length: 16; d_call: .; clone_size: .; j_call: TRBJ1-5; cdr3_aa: CASSQDLGQSWEPQHF; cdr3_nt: TGCGCCAGCAGCCAAGATCTGGGGCAGTCCTGGGAGCCCCAGCATTTT
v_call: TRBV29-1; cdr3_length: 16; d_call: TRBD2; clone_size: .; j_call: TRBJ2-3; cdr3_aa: CSVPGASGGGGDTQYF; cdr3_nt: TGCAGCGTGCCTGGGGCCAGCGGGGGAGGAGGGGATACGCAGTATTTT
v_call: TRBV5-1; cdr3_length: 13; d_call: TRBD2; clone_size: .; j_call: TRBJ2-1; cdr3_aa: CASSTGGPNEQFF; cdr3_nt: TGCGCCAGCAGTACGGGGGGGCCGAATGAGCAGTTCTTC
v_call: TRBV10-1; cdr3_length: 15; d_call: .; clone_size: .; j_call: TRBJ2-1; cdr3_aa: CASKPRGSSYNEQFF; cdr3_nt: TGCGCCAGCAAACCTAGAGGCTCCTCCTACAATGAGCAGTTCTTC